These 10 T cell receptor beta chains came from one sample sequenced in a study of T-cell reconstitution after alpha-beta-depleted transplantation in children. It was with unique molecular identifiers that the TCRbeta library was prepared. TCRdb processed the PCR reads anew with MiXCR; each CDR3 protein has one entry. The profile shows hundreds of thousands of distinct CDR3 sequences, 16% of them singletons. The sample was PBMCs from the stem cell graft donor, taken from the stem cell graft. These receptors were obtained from a human donor who donated a stem cell graft to a child with acute myeloid leukemia.

The V gene is TRBV7-3, the J gene TRBJ2-1; D is uncertain. The CDR3 contains 13 residues. Per germline, CDR1 SGHTA and CDR2 FQGTGA. The V end lost 5 bases, the J end lost 7 bases, and 12 bases lay between the germline ends. The CDR3 bases are TGTGCCAGCAGCCTCCATACCGGGAATGAGCAGTTCTTC. Its protein product is CASSLHTGNEQFF.

The chain links TRBV3-1 to TRBJ2-1, with a possible D match to TRBD1 (5 bases). Germline CDR1 is LGHDT and CDR2 is YNNKEL (reference sequence). The length of the CDR3 is 15 residues. Trimming removed 4 bases at V and 5 bases at J, with 15 bases between. In DNA, the CDR3 is TGTGCCAGCAGCCCTTTTATCACAGGAAACAATGAGCAGTTCTTC. This encodes CASSPFITGNNEQFF.

This clonotype occurred many times. The rearrangement links TRBV20-1 to TRBJ2-7; TRBD1 might be the D (6 bases). In germline, CDR1 is DFQATT, CDR2 SNEGSKA (reference sequence). V was trimmed by 5 bases and J by 2 bases, leaving 16 bases between them. CDR3 size: 14 residues. CDR3: CSARSDRLTYEQYV. CDR3 nucleotides: TGCAGTGCTCGGAGCGACAGGCTGACCTACGAGCAGTACGTC.

The table lists this clonotype with a few counts. The chain links TRBV3-1 to TRBJ1-2; weak D call: TRBD1 (6 bases). CDR3 size: 17 residues. V gave up 1 base and J gave up 0 bases, with 15 bases separating them. CDR1 is LGHDT, CDR2 YNNKEL, per germline (reference sequence). The CDR3 DNA sequence: TGTGCCAGCAGCCAAGGAATCCGGACAGAAGCTAACTATGGCTACACCTTC. It translates to CASSQGIRTEANYGYTF.

This clonotype was seen a handful of times. The chain couples TRBV12-3 or TRBV12-4 to TRBJ1-1; D might be TRBD1 (5 bases). V lost 8 bases and J 8 bases, leaving 15 bases between the germline ends. CDR3 size: 12 residues. CDR3 DNA sequence: TGTGCCAGCTCCTGGGGGGGGTCCGAAGCTTTCTTT. This gives the protein CASSWGGSEAFF.

This clonotype occurred many times. J is TRBJ2-7 and V is TRBV20-1; perhaps TRBD1 as D (6 bases). From germline, CDR1 is DFQATT and CDR2 SNEGSKA (reference sequence). The CDR3 has 13 amino acids. V was clipped by 6 bases and J by 0 bases, with 12 bases between them. Here the CDR3 reads CSAEGTNSYEQYV. CDR3 in DNA: TGCAGTGCGGAAGGGACAAACTCCTACGAGCAGTACGTC.

V usage is TRBV20-1 and J usage is TRBJ1-3; TRBD1 aligns across 7 bases. Germline V gene lookup returns CDR1 DFQATT and CDR2 SNEGSKA (reference sequence). Trimming removed 4 bases from V and 4 bases from J; junction bases left unmatched: 10. The CDR3 sequence is 15 residues long. The chain's CDR3 is CSAKAQGYSGNTIYF. The DNA for the CDR3 is TGCAGTGCTAAAGCACAGGGGTACTCAGGAAACACCATATATTTT.

This chain joins TRBV4-3 and TRBJ2-7; D possibly corresponds to TRBD2 (5 bases). This CDR3 has 14 amino acids. V was pared by 4 bases and J by 1 base, with 11 bases between. Germline V lookup: CDR1 LGHNA, CDR2 YSLEER. CDR3 coding DNA: TGCGCCAGCAGCCCCCATGGGGAGTCCTACGAGCAGTACTTC. Its protein is CASSPHGESYEQYF.

This clonotype was counted only a few times. This could be a read error, since a much larger clone is one nucleotide away. The chain links TRBV27 to TRBJ2-5; 7 nucleotides line up with TRBD2. The germline CDR1 and CDR2 sequences are MNHEY and SMNVEV (reference sequence). V lost 1 base and J lost 5; bases outside the gene matches: 7. This CDR3 has 15 residues. The CDR3 region is CASSLLAGVRETQYF. The DNA for the CDR3 is TGTGCCAGCAGTTTATTGGCGGGGGTCCGGGAGACCCAGTACTTC.

V is TRBV7-8 and J is TRBJ2-5; D gene ambiguous. V was clipped by 4 bases and J by 5 bases, with 14 bases between them. This CDR3 has 14 residues. Germline CDR1 and CDR2: SGHVS and FQNEAQ. The CDR3 sequence: CASSSLIPVETQYF. CDR3 sequence (DNA): TGTGCCAGCAGCTCCCTTATTCCCGTTGAGACCCAGTACTTC.